This T cell receptor (beta chain) stems from a study of OX40 agonist ivuxolimab in advanced cancers. A note on the overall study: The costimulatory receptor OX40 (CD134) was targeted by ivuxolimab, a fully human IgG2 agonistic monoclonal antibody. Intravenous ivuxolimab was administered to patients every 2 weeks at six dose levels: 0.01, 0.1, 0.3, 1.5, 3 and 10 mg/kg. Of the 50 to 55 dose-escalation patients, hepatocellular carcinoma was present in some 19, melanoma in roughly 15, renal cell carcinoma in 9 and head and neck cancer in 9. A male proportion of approximately 83% and a mean age of roughly 55 years, ranging from 23 to 79, were recorded for the dose-escalation cohort. Patients were allowed to have had prior anti-PD-1, anti-PD-L1 or anti-CTLA-4 therapy, and 40% of the dose-escalation patients had previously received checkpoint inhibitors. Three dose-escalation patients achieved partial responses, one with hepatocellular carcinoma and two with cutaneous melanoma. Peripheral TCRbeta sequencing was intended to test whether TCR sequence diversity was altered and clonal T-cell expansion was caused by ivuxolimab. The paper reports the monotherapy dose-escalation portion (N = 52 patients) of the phase I ivuxolimab trial. What the study reported, not specific to this receptor: At doses of 0.1 to 3.0 mg/kg, clonal expansion of both CD4+ and CD8+ blood T cells was observed from baseline to week 6. Antigen specificity was not determined for the clonally expanded peripheral T cells. After ivuxolimab, more expanded clones were found on average in CD8+ T cells than in CD4+ T cells. Low levels of normalized T-cell clonal expansion were also seen in some patients who did not respond. Partial responders in the 0.1-3.0 mg/kg groups had among the lowest normalized peripheral clonal expansion, especially among CD8+ T cells.

The trial excluded patients who had a history of autoimmune disease or who were on systemic immunosuppression. Peripheral blood for TCR sequencing was drawn from every dose cohort at baseline, at cycle 4 day 1 and at cycle 7 day 1. Samples came from an open-label, multicenter, first-in-human phase I dose-escalation trial of ivuxolimab. The trial enrolled adults with locally advanced or metastatic head and neck squamous cell, hepatocellular, melanoma or renal cell carcinoma. Before TCR sequencing, CD4+ T cells and CD8+ T cells from peripheral blood were sorted into separate populations. On this clone itself: The specificity of this receptor is unknown. Per-base quality was not reported, and no clone a single base away is much larger than it.

Deletion took 5 bases off V and 2 bases off J, with a span of 14 bases between the germline ends. According to the germline V gene (reference sequence), CDR1 reads SEHNR and CDR2 reads FQNEAQ. CDR3 length: 15 amino acids, cysteine to phenylalanine. Of the read, only the CDR3 DNA is kept; its 45 bases are in frame from base 1. Genomic DNA was extracted from sorted cells for sequencing of the TCRbeta CDR3 region. The immunoSEQ Assay was used for sequencing of TCRbeta CDR3 regions. This immuneACCESS table, as held by TCRdb, lists in-frame sequences with V and J called but not all clones. Of the missing ones, under half trace to an unresolved V gene in checked studies; the others have no known cause. The sample includes about 70,000 clones, with roughly 85% observed a single time. The ten largest make up 0.5% to 0.6% of the sample.

In this chain, TRBV7-9 is recombined with TRBJ2-3; the D segment could be TRBD2, given 6 matching bases. The sample in question was CD4+ or CD8+ T cells sorted from blood, obtained in a trial of the OX40 agonist ivuxolimab. This TCR came from an adult with an advanced solid tumor such as melanoma, head and neck, liver or kidney cancer. Read as DNA, the sequence is TGTGCCAGCAGCGATAACGCGGGATACACAGATACGCAGTATTTT. This is translated as CASSDNAGYTDTQYF.